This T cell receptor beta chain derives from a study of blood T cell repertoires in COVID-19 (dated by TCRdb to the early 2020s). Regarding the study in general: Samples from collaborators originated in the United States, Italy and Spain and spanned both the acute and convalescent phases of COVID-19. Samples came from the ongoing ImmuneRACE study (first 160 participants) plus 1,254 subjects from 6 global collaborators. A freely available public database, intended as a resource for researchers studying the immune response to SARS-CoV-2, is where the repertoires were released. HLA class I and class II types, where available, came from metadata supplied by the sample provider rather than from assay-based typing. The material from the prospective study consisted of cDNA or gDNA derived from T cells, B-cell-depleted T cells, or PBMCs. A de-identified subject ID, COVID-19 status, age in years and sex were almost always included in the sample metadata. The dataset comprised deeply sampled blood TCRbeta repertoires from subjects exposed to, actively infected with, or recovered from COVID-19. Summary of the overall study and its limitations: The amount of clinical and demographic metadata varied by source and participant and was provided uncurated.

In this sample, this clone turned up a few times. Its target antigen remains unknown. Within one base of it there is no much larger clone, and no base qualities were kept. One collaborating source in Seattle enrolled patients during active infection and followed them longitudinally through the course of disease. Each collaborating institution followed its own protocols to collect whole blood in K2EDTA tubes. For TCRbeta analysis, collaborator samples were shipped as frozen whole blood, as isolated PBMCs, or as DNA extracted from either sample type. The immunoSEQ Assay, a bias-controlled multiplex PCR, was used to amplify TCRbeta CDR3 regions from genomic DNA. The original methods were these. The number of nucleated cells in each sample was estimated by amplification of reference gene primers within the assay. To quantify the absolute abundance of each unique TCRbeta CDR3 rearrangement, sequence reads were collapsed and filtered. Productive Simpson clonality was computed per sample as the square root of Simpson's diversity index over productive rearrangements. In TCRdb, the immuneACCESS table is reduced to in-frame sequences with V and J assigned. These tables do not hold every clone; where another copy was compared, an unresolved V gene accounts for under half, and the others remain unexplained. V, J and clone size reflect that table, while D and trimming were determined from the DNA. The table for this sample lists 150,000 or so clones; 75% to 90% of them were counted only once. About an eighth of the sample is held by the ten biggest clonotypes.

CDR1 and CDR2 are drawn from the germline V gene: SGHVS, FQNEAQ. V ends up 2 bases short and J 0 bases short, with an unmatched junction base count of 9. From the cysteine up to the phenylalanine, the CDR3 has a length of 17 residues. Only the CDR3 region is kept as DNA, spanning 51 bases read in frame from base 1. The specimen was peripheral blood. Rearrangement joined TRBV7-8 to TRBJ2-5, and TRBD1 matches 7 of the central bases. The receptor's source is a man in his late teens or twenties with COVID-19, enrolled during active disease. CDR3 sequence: CASSLPRVGTDQETQYF. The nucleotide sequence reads TGTGCCAGCAGCTTACCTCGCGTTGGGACAGACCAAGAGACCCAGTACTTC.